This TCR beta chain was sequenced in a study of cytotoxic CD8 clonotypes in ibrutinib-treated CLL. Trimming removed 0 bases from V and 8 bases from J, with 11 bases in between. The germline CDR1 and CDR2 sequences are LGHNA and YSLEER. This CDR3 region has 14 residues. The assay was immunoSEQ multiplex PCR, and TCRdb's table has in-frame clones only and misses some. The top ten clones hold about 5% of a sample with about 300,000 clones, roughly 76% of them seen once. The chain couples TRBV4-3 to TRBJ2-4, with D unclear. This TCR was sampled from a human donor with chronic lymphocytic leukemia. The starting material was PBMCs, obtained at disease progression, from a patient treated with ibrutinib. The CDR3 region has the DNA TGCGCCAGCAGCCAAGAGAGAGGATGGGACATTCAGTACTTC. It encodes CASSQERGWDIQYF.